This T cell receptor (beta chain) was recovered during a study of regulatory T cells in long-lasting Graves disease. This clonotype was seen only a few times. Antigen specificity is unknown. Study-wide findings and caveats: The study examined only peripheral blood, not thyroid tissue.

Time point: newly diagnosed GD, antithyroid drugs for less than 3 months. Scientists built the TCR library using RNA that was extracted from PBMCs. Investigators prepared the TCR beta libraries by applying iRepertoire HTBI primers and Arm-PCR of CDR3 regions. TCRdb redid the calling of the multiplex PCR reads with MiXCR, one entry per CDR3 protein. This sample has under 300,000 distinct CDR3 sequences, with 15% to 20% found just once. Looked up from germline, CDR1 is WSHSY and CDR2 is SAAADI. Unmatched junction bases numbered 3, after V lost 2 bases and J lost 9 bases. This CDR3 is 14 amino acids long. This same sample was also part of a study on T cells in Graves' hyperthyroidism and ophthalmopathy. That paper notes: Patients between 18 and 65 years old had hyperthyroidism, newly diagnosed and lasting under 2 months. The HTBI set primed first-round TCR CDR3 RT-PCR. Blood also held most thyroid clonotypes expanded beyond 0.001.

This chain uses TRBV10-2 with TRBJ1-6, with TRBD1 identical over 8 bases. The specimen was peripheral blood mononuclear cells (PBMCs), collected at new diagnosis, from a patient treated with antithyroid drugs. The source is a woman aged 25-40 years with Graves disease. In DNA, the CDR3 is TGCGCCAGCAGTGAGGGCAGGGGGCGTTCACCCCTCCACTTT. It codes for CASSEGRGRSPLHF.